This T cell receptor beta chain was recovered during a study of blood T cell repertoires in COVID-19. Study details: Material from acute and convalescent COVID-19 was sourced from the United States, Italy and Spain.

Clones were sequenced by immunoSEQ multiplex PCR, and TCRdb holds only the in-frame ones, with some missing. In the table there are 100,000 to 150,000 clones, approximately 83% of which are singletons. J was trimmed by 3 bases and V by 4 bases; bases with no gene match: 19. The germline V gene encodes CDR1 LGHNA and CDR2 YNFKEQ. CDR3 length: 21 residues. The specimen was peripheral blood. The sequence was obtained from a man aged 60 to 75 with acute or convalescent COVID-19. The chain employs TRBV4-2 and TRBJ2-5, with 14 bases aligning to TRBD2. The CDR3 here is CASSPLRGLAGEVGGKETQYF. As DNA, the CDR3 is TGTGCCAGCAGCCCACTTCGGGGACTAGCGGGAGAAGTGGGCGGGAAAGAGACCCAGTACTTC.